The 21 T cell receptor beta chains listed next were all sequenced from one sample in a study of radiotherapy plus CTLA-4 blockade in lung cancer. Libraries were prepared by immunoSEQ multiplex PCR; TCRdb keeps only in-frame clonotypes and omits some of them. The sample lists approximately 40,000 clones, 86% occurring once. The material was peripheral blood, obtained from a patient treated with radiotherapy plus ipilimumab. The source of these receptors is a human donor with non-small cell lung cancer whose response to radiotherapy plus ipilimumab could not be evaluated.

The gene calls are TRBV5-1 and TRBJ2-1; 9 nucleotides align to TRBD2. Germline CDR1 SGHRS, CDR2 YFSETQ. The junction had 9 bases not matched to a gene; V was cut back by 5 bases and J by 6 bases. The CDR3 loop spans 15 amino acids. The CDR3 sequence is CASSRPREGPNEQFF. DNA for the CDR3: TGCGCCAGCAGTCGGCCGCGGGAGGGCCCCAATGAGCAGTTCTTC.

This clone appeared once. The chain employs TRBV28 and TRBJ2-5, with 8 positions matching TRBD1. The last part of the DNA fits TRBJ2-7 better; the J call may be wrong. The germline gives CDR1 MDHEN, CDR2 SYDVKM. CDR3 size: 13 residues. Here the CDR3 DNA reads TGTGCCAGCAGCGGACAGGGACCCTACGAGCAGTACTTC. Translating it yields CASSGQGPYEQYF.

The chain is built from TRBV29-1 and TRBJ2-3, with D perhaps matching TRBD2 (6 bases). Germline CDR1 is SQVTM and CDR2 is ANQGSEA. The CDR3 spans 13 residues. V was pared by 2 bases and J by 2 bases, with 8 bases between. The CDR3 DNA follows: TGCAGCGTTGAATTACTAGCCACAGATACGCAGTATTTT. Protein: CSVELLATDTQYF.

This clone has just one count. The gene calls are TRBV19 and TRBJ2-1; 8 nucleotides match TRBD2. The CDR3 sequence is 15 residues long. J lost 8 bases, V lost 3 bases, and 9 bases had no gene match. Germline V lookup: CDR1 LNHDA, CDR2 SQIVND (reference sequence). CDR3 in amino acids: CASSIGGSGTYEQFF. CDR3 sequence (DNA): TGTGCCAGTAGTATCGGAGGTAGCGGGACCTATGAGCAGTTCTTC.

The chain links TRBV28 to TRBJ2-1, with 11 bases identical to TRBD2. Looked up from germline, CDR1 is MDHEN and CDR2 is SYDVKM. V shed 3 bases, J shed 5 bases, and the junction held 9 bases outside the gene matches. The CDR3 loop spans 17 amino acids. CDR3 in DNA: TGTGCCAGCAGTTTTTATTTCGAACTAGCGGGGGACAATGAGCAGTTCTTC. This translates into CASSFYFELAGDNEQFF. Complete variable domain (other parts from reference TRBV28 and TRBJ2-1): DVKVTQSSRYLVKRTGEKVFLECVQDMDHENMFWYRQDPGLGLRLIYFSYDVKMKEKGDIPEGYSVSREKKERFSLILESASTNQTSMYLCASSFYFELAGDNEQFFGPGTRLTVL.

The chain joins TRBV19 to TRBJ2-1, with 8 bases lining up with TRBD1. Trimming cost V 1 base and J 9 bases; bases outside gene matches: 2. Germline-derived CDR1 and CDR2 are LNHDA and SQIVND (reference sequence). The CDR3 totals 13 residues. CDR3 sequence reads: CASSIGTGGEQFF. The CDR3, as DNA: TGTGCCAGTAGTATAGGAACAGGGGGTGAGCAGTTCTTC. Looking up the rest from reference TRBV19 and TRBJ2-1 gives the full variable domain: DGGITQSPKYLFRKEGQNVTLSCEQNLNHDAMYWYRQDPGQGLRLIYYSQIVNDFQKGDIAEGYSVSREKKESFPLTVTSAQKNPTAFYLCASSIGTGGEQFFGPGTRLTVL.

In nucleotides, the CDR3 is TGTGCCAGCGGGATCGGGAGTTTGTCCTATGGCTACACCTTC. This gives the protein CASGIGSLSYGYTF. The rearrangement uses TRBV28 and TRBJ1-2; D remains ambiguous. Trimming left V 8 bases short and J 4 bases short, with 17 bases between. This CDR3 has 14 residues. Germline V gene sequence: CDR1 MDHEN, CDR2 SYDVKM.

The chain couples TRBV2 to TRBJ2-1, with TRBD2 matching 9 bases. This CDR3 comprises 13 residues. After removal of 4 bases from V and 9 bases from J, the junction contained 4 bases not matched to a gene. Germline lookup yields CDR1 SNHLY and CDR2 FYNNEI. CDR3 in DNA: TGTGCCAGCAGTGTGGGACTAGCTGCTGAGCAGTTCTTC. The encoded protein is CASSVGLAAEQFF.

The chain links TRBV9 to TRBJ2-2; 12 bases map to TRBD1. J lost 6 bases, V lost 3 bases, and 6 bases had no gene match. This CDR3 contains 16 residues. CDR1 is SGDLS, CDR2 YYNGEE, per germline. The CDR3: CASSEPGQGASGELFF. In nucleotides, the CDR3 is TGTGCCAGCAGCGAGCCGGGACAGGGGGCTTCCGGGGAGCTGTTTTTT. Full variable domain (outside the CDR3, taken from reference TRBV9 and TRBJ2-2): DSGVTQTPKHLITATGQRVTLRCSPRSGDLSVYWYQQSLDQGLQFLIQYYNGEERAKGNILERFSAQQFPDLHSELNLSSLELGDSALYFCASSEPGQGASGELFFGEGSRLTVL.

This chain uses TRBV2 with TRBJ1-4; 8 bases map to TRBD1. Germline V gene data show CDR1 as SNHLY and CDR2 as FYNNEI. The CDR3 runs to 14 residues. V gave up 6 bases and J gave up 6 bases; unmatched junction bases: 6. In DNA, the CDR3 is TGTGCCAGCAGAGGCAGGGGGCGCGATGAAAAACTGTTTTTT. Translated: CASRGRGRDEKLFF.

This clone was counted only a few times. The chain joins TRBV15 to TRBJ2-1, with 7 bases matching TRBD1. Germline V CDR1 and CDR2: LNHNV, YYDKDF (reference sequence). Trimming cost V 2 bases and J 4 bases; bases outside gene matches: 2. The CDR3 runs to 14 residues. As DNA, the CDR3 is TGTGCCACCAGCAGATTGGACAGGTACAATGAGCAGTTCTTC. Translation gives CATSRLDRYNEQFF. Drawing the rest from reference TRBV15 and TRBJ2-1, the complete variable domain is DAMVIQNPRYQVTQFGKPVTLSCSQTLNHNVMYWYQQKSSQAPKLLFHYYDKDFNNEADTPDNFQSRRPNTSFCFLDIRSPGLGDTAMYLCATSRLDRYNEQFFGPGTRLTVL.

The CDR3 DNA is TGTGCCAGCAGCCAAAGGGGACAGTCGAGCTCCTACGAGCAGTACTTC. Translating gives CASSQRGQSSSYEQYF. The rearrangement links TRBV16 to TRBJ2-7, with TRBD1 matching over 7 bases. The V gene end was trimmed by 2 bases and the J gene end by 0 bases; junction bases not matched to a gene: 7. This CDR3 spans 16 amino acids. The V gene's germline CDR1 is KGHSY and CDR2 FQNENV.

The genes are TRBV2 and TRBJ2-1; 9 bases fit TRBD1. Unmatched junction bases numbered 7, after V lost 4 bases and J lost 6 bases. The CDR3 contains 15 residues. Germline-derived CDR1 and CDR2 are SNHLY and FYNNEI. The CDR3 DNA sequence: TGTGCCAGCAGTGGGTGGGACAGGGCCCCCAATGAGCAGTTCTTC. Its translation: CASSGWDRAPNEQFF.

CDR3 sequence (DNA): TGTGCCAGCAGCAAAGCAGCGGACAGGGTAAGCTATGGCTACACCTTC. Translated, it gives CASSKAADRVSYGYTF. This chain uses TRBV21-1 with TRBJ1-2; TRBD1, the table's D call, was not compared with the DNA. TRBV21-1 has pseudogene status. The CDR3 has 16 residues.

The chain employs TRBV19 and TRBJ2-2; tentatively, D is TRBD1 (5 bases). With 3 bases removed from V and 1 base from J, the gap between germline ends came to 12 bases. Per the germline V gene, CDR1 is LNHDA and CDR2 is SQIVND (reference sequence). CDR3 length: 16 amino acids. CDR3 nucleotide sequence: TGTGCCAGTAGTATGGGGCCCCCACTGAACACCGGGGAGCTGTTTTTT. Its translation: CASSMGPPLNTGELFF.

V gene TRBV28 combines with J gene TRBJ2-3; D is ambiguous. Trimming pared 2 bases from V and 6 bases from J, leaving 12 bases between. The germline gives CDR1 MDHEN, CDR2 SYDVKM. This CDR3 has 14 residues. The DNA of the CDR3 is TGTGCCAGCAGTTTACCCGTCTCCCCGGATACGCAGTATTTT. It is translated as CASSLPVSPDTQYF.

The chain joins TRBV5-4 to TRBJ2-1, with D tentatively TRBD2 (5 bases). Germline V CDR1 and CDR2: SGHNT, YYREEE (reference sequence). V was pared by 0 bases and J by 8 bases, with 12 bases between. The CDR3 runs 14 residues. CDR3 DNA: TGTGCCAGCAGCTTGGGTTCGGGGTTGGATGAGCAGTTCTTC. This translates into CASSLGSGLDEQFF.

J is TRBJ2-1 and V is TRBV21-1; the table's D call of TRBD2 was not tested on the DNA. TRBV21-1 is recorded as a pseudogene. The CDR3 has 17 residues. This chain's CDR3 is CASSKAPPGEGGNEQFF. The CDR3 DNA reads as TGTGCCAGCAGCAAAGCCCCCCCGGGGGAAGGTGGCAATGAGCAGTTCTTC.

The chain uses TRBV7-9 and TRBJ2-1, with D possibly TRBD2 on 6 matching bases. This CDR3 is 16 amino acids long. CDR1 and CDR2 (germline): SEHNR, FQNEAQ (reference sequence). V lost 9 bases to trimming and J lost 0 bases, with 18 bases between them. CDR3 DNA sequence: TGTGCCAGTCTAGCGCCTCGGGGGAACTCCTACAATGAGCAGTTCTTC. This translates into CASLAPRGNSYNEQFF. Full variable domain (rest looked up from reference TRBV7-9 and TRBJ2-1): DTGVSQNPRHKITKRGQNVTFRCDPISEHNRLYWYRQTLGQGPEFLTYFQNEAQLEKSRLLSDRFSAERPKGSFSTLEIQRTEQGDSAMYLCASLAPRGNSYNEQFFGPGTRLTVL.

The chain carries TRBV6-4 and TRBJ2-3; a possible D gene is TRBD2 (5 bases). The CDR3 runs to 14 residues. Germline CDR1 MRHNA, CDR2 SNTAGT. The V gene lost 6 bases and the J gene lost 1 base, with 11 bases spanning the gap. In nucleotides, the CDR3 is TGTGCCAGCAGCCGGGATCCCGGCACAGATACGCAGTATTTT. This gives the protein CASSRDPGTDTQYF.

The rearrangement joins TRBV7-8 to TRBJ1-5, with 9 bases that match TRBD1. The CDR3 totals 16 residues. The V and J ends lost 0 bases and 3 bases, in that order; junction bases with no gene match: 3. CDR1 and CDR2 (germline): SGHVS, FQNEAQ. CDR3 sequence reads: CASSLAGTGSNQPQHF. The CDR3, as DNA: TGTGCCAGCAGCTTAGCCGGGACAGGGTCCAATCAGCCCCAGCATTTT.